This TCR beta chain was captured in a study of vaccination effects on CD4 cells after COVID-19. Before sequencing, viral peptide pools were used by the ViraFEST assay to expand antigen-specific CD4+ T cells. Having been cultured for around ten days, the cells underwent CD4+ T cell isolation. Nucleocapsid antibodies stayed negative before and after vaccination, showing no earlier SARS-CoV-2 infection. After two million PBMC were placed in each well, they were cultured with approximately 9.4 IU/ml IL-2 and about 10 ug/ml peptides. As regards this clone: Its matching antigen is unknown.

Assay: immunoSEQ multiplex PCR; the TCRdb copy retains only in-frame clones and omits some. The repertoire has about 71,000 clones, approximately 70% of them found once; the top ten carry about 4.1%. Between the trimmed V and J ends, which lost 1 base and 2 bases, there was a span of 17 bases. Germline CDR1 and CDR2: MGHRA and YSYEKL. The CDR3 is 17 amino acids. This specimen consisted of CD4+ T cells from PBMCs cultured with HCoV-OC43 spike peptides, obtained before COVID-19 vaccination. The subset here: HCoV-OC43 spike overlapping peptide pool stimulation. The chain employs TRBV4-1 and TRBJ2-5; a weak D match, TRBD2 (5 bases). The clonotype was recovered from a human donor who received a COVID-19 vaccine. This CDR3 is CASSQVARTRRQETQYF. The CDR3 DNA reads TGCGCCAGCAGCCAAGTGGCCCGGACGAGGAGGCAAGAGACCCAGTACTTC.